Below, 15 T cell receptor beta chains from the same sample are listed, as sequenced in a study of early T cells in non-severe SARS-CoV-2 infection. Using its own MiXCR run on the 5' RACE reads, TCRdb lists one record per CDR3 protein. There are tens of thousands of distinct CDR3 sequences in the sample; roughly 6% occur only once, and roughly an eighth lies in the top ten. The source material was whole blood. The receptors come from an adult who was a healthcare worker with PCR-confirmed SARS-CoV-2 infection or an uninfected control (not recorded which).

This chain uses TRBV7-2 with TRBJ2-3; D gene ambiguous. Germline values: CDR1 SGHTA, CDR2 FQGNSA. The CDR3 extends over 13 amino acids. V gave up 3 bases and J gave up 0 bases, with 4 bases separating them. The DNA for the CDR3 is TGTGCCAGCAGCTTCATTAGCACAGATACGCAGTATTTT. Translating it yields CASSFISTDTQYF.

In its sample, this clonotype was seen a few times. The chain employs TRBV6-5 and TRBJ1-3, with 7 bases aligning to TRBD1. The trim removed 8 bases at V and 4 bases at J, leaving 2 bases unmatched. CDR1 and CDR2 (germline): MNHEY, SVGAGI. CDR3 length: 12 amino acids. The CDR3 sequence is CASQDRGNTIYF. CDR3 DNA sequence: TGTGCCAGCCAGGACAGGGGAAACACCATATATTTT.

The table lists this clonotype with a few counts. The J gene is TRBJ2-6, the V gene TRBV5-4, with D unclear. Looked up from germline, CDR1 is SGHNT and CDR2 is YYREEE (reference sequence). CDR3 length equals 15 residues. Trimming removed 4 bases from V and 4 bases from J, with 12 bases in between. The CDR3, as DNA: TGTGCCAGCAGCCCGGCTTCTCAGGGGGCCAACGTCCTGACTTTC. Protein product: CASSPASQGANVLTF.

This clonotype was picked up many times. V usage is TRBV27 and J usage is TRBJ1-2; D is unclear. V lost 0 bases to trimming and J lost 4 bases, with 6 bases between them. CDR1 is MNHEY and CDR2 is SMNVEV in the germline V gene (reference sequence). The CDR3 runs to 13 residues. Written as DNA, the CDR3 is TGTGCCAGCAGTTTATCGGCGGGCTATGGCTACACCTTC. Protein sequence: CASSLSAGYGYTF.

By sample fraction, this clonotype is medium-sized. The chain combines TRBV27 with TRBJ1-5; a weak D match, TRBD1 (6 bases). V lost 4 bases and J 5 bases, leaving 12 bases between the germline ends. The CDR3 is made up of 14 amino acids. Germline CDR1 reads MNHEY; CDR2 reads SMNVEV (reference sequence). DNA for the CDR3: TGTGCCAGCAGTTCGGACAGTCCGCATCAGCCCCAGCATTTT. This sequence encodes CASSSDSPHQPQHF.

This clonotype was found a few times. The chain couples TRBV7-2 to TRBJ1-1; D is perhaps TRBD1 (5 bases). This CDR3 is 15 amino acids long. Between the trimmed V and J ends, which lost 5 bases and 1 base, there was a span of 14 bases. Looked up from germline, CDR1 is SGHTA and CDR2 is FQGNSA. The CDR3 DNA follows: TGTGCCAGCAGCCCAGGGCCAACCAGGAACACTGAAGCTTTCTTT. Amino acid sequence: CASSPGPTRNTEAFF.

This clonotype was seen repeatedly, ten times or more. The gene calls are TRBV6-1 and TRBJ2-5; 9 nucleotides agree with TRBD2. Germline values: CDR1 MNHNS, CDR2 SASEGT. The CDR3 is made up of 15 amino acids. After removal of 7 bases from V and 2 bases from J, the junction contained 8 bases not matched to a gene. In nucleotides, the CDR3 is TGTGCCAGCACCCCTGGGGCGGGGGGGCAAGAGACCCAGTACTTC. Protein sequence: CASTPGAGGQETQYF.

This clonotype was seen a handful of times. This chain uses TRBV19 with TRBJ2-7, with a weak D call TRBD1 (6 bases). The CDR3 is 14 amino acids. Trimming stripped 1 base from V and 3 bases from J, with 10 bases between. Germline V gene sequence: CDR1 LNHDA, CDR2 SQIVND (reference sequence). CDR3 sequence reads: CASSIVQGHYEQYF. The CDR3 DNA follows: TGTGCCAGTAGTATAGTGCAGGGACACTACGAGCAGTACTTC.

The V gene is TRBV29-1, the J gene TRBJ2-3; 9 bases agree with TRBD1. V lost 7 bases and J lost 14; bases outside the gene matches: 10. Germline values: CDR1 SQVTM, CDR2 ANQGSEA. This CDR3 contains 11 residues. The CDR3 region has the DNA TGCAGCGCCAACGGGATGGACAGGGGGTATTTT. Residues: CSANGMDRGYF.

This clonotype was seen a handful of times. The chain is built from TRBV5-1 and TRBJ1-6; D may be TRBD1 (5 bases). Germline CDR1 SGHRS, CDR2 YFSETQ. The V end was cut by 1 base, the J end by 7 bases, with 9 bases between. This CDR3 region has 14 residues. CDR3 residues: CASSLQGENSPLHF. CDR3 nucleotides: TGCGCCAGCAGCTTGCAGGGTGAGAATTCACCCCTCCACTTT.

This clonotype was seen many times. The chain uses TRBV19 and TRBJ2-1; 7 nucleotides agree with TRBD2. With 1 base clipped from V and 2 bases from J, the junction kept 5 bases outside the gene matches. The CDR3 is 16 residues long. Per the germline V gene, CDR1 is LNHDA and CDR2 is SQIVND (reference sequence). CDR3 in amino acids: CASSIAMGGAYNEQFF. In DNA form, the CDR3 reads TGTGCCAGTAGTATAGCGATGGGGGGGGCCTACAATGAGCAGTTCTTC.

This clonotype was counted at least ten times. CDR3 amino acids: CASSQDISRTQYF. The CDR3 bases are TGCGCCAGCAGCCAAGATATATCTCGTACGCAGTATTTT. This chain uses TRBV4-1 with TRBJ2-3, with D hard to call. Germline CDR1 and CDR2: MGHRA and YSYEKL. This CDR3 contains 13 residues. Trimming removed 0 bases at V and 8 bases at J, with 9 bases between.

This clonotype was counted at least ten times. The chain has TRBV4-2 and TRBJ1-2; D is unclear. V lost 0 bases and J lost 2, with 13 bases in between. This CDR3 has 16 amino acids. The germline gives CDR1 LGHNA, CDR2 YNFKEQ. This chain's CDR3 is CASSQELREFNYGYTF. CDR3 nucleotides: TGTGCCAGCAGCCAAGAGCTGAGAGAGTTCAACTATGGCTACACCTTC.

This clonotype was seen repeatedly, ten times or more. This chain joins TRBV7-9 and TRBJ2-5; D is uncertain. The V and J ends lost 3 bases and 0 bases respectively, with 14 bases between them. Germline assignment: CDR1 SEHNR and CDR2 FQNEAQ (reference sequence). The CDR3 runs 16 residues. CDR3 sequence reads: CASSFAQSLYQETQYF. Here the CDR3 DNA reads TGTGCCAGCAGCTTCGCACAGAGTTTGTACCAAGAGACCCAGTACTTC. Full variable domain (remainder filled in from reference TRBV7-9 and TRBJ2-5): DTGVSQNPRHKITKRGQNVTFRCDPISEHNRLYWYRQTLGQGPEFLTYFQNEAQLEKSRLLSDRFSAERPKGSFSTLEIQRTEQGDSAMYLCASSFAQSLYQETQYFGPGTRLLVL.

The V gene is TRBV28, the J gene TRBJ2-7; the D is unclear. Trimming took 7 bases from V and 2 from J, leaving 12 bases between them. The CDR3 loop spans 13 amino acids. The V gene's germline CDR1 is MDHEN and CDR2 SYDVKM. DNA of the CDR3: TGTGCCAGCACCACGCCCGCACCCTACGAGCAGTACTTC. This gives the protein CASTTPAPYEQYF.